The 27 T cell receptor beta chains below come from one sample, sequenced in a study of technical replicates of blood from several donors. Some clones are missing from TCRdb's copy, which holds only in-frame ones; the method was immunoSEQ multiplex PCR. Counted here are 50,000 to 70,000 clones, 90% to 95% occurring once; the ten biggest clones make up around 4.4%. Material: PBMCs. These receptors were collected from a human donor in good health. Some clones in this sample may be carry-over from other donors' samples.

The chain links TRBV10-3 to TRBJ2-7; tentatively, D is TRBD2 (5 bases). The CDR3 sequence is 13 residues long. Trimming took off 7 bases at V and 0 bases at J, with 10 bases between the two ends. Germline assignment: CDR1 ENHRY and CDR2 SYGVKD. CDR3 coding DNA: TGTGCCATCACCCCCAGCGGCTCCTACGAGCAGTACTTC. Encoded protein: CAITPSGSYEQYF.

The CDR3 coding sequence is TGTGCCAGCAGTCCCCATGGGGAGCGGGAGGAGGGAAATGAGCAGTTCTTC. This translates into CASSPHGEREEGNEQFF. J is TRBJ2-1 and V is TRBV11-3; TRBD2 agrees at 9 bases. With V trimmed by 6 bases and J by 7 bases, 16 bases remained unmatched. This CDR3 contains 17 residues. CDR1 is SGHNT and CDR2 is YENEEA in the germline V gene.

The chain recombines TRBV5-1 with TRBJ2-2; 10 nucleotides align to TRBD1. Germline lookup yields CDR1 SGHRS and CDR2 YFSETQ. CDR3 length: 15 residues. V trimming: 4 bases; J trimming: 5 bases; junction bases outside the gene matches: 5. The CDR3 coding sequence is TGCGCCAGCAGCAGGGGACAGGGGATAACCGGGGAGCTGTTTTTT. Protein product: CASSRGQGITGELFF.

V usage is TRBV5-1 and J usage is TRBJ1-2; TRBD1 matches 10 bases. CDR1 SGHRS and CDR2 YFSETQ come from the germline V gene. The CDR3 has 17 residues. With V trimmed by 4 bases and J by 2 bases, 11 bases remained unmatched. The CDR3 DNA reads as TGCGCCAGCAGCGTGAGAATGACAGGGGGCGAGAACTATGGCTACACCTTC. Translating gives CASSVRMTGGENYGYTF. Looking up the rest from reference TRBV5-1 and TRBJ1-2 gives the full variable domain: KAGVTQTPRYLIKTRGQQVTLSCSPISGHRSVSWYQQTPGQGLQFLFEYFSETQRNKGNFPGRFSGRQFSNSRSEMNVSTLELGDSALYLCASSVRMTGGENYGYTFGSGTRLTVV.

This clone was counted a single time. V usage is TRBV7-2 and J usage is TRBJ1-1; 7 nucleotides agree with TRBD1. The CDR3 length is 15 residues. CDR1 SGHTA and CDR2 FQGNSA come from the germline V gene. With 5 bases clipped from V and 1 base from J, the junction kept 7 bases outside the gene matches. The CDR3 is CASSLKTGRNTEAFF. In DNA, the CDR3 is TGTGCCAGCAGCCTAAAGACAGGGAGGAACACTGAAGCTTTCTTT.

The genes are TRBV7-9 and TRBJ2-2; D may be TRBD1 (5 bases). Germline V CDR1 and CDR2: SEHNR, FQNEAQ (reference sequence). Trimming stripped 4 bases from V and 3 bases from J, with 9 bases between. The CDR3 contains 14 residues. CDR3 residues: CASSSDSYTGELFF. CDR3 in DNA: TGTGCCAGCAGCTCCGACAGTTACACCGGGGAGCTGTTTTTT.

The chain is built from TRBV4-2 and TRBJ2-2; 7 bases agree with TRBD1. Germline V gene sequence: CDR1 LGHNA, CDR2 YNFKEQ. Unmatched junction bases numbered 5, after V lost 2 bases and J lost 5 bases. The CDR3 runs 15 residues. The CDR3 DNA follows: TGTGCCAGCAGCCAACGCGGACAGGAAACCGGGGAGCTGTTTTTT. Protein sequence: CASSQRGQETGELFF.

CDR3 nucleotides: TGTGCCAGGGGGCAAAGGGCAACTAATGAAAAACTGTTTTTT. Its translation: CARGQRATNEKLFF. This chain uses TRBV19 with TRBJ1-4; the D gene is possibly TRBD1 (5 bases). This CDR3 is built from 14 residues. Trimming shortened V by 9 bases and J by 0 bases, and 11 bases separated the two germline ends. Germline V gene data show CDR1 as LNHDA and CDR2 as SQIVND (reference sequence).

In DNA, the CDR3 is TGTGCCAGCAGCCCTAGCGGAGATTTAGTCACCGGGGAGCTGTTTTTT. It translates to CASSPSGDLVTGELFF. The chain links TRBV7-3 to TRBJ2-2; 7 bases are shared with TRBD2. The V and J ends lost 5 bases and 4 bases, in that order; junction bases with no gene match: 10. CDR1 and CDR2 from the germline V gene are SGHTA and FQGTGA. The length of the CDR3 is 16 residues. The full variable domain, with the rest looked up from reference TRBV7-3 and TRBJ2-2, is GAGVSQTPSNKVTEKGKYVELRCDPISGHTALYWYRQSLGQGPEFLIYFQGTGAADDSGLPNDRFFAVRPEGSVSTLKIQRTERGDSAVYLCASSPSGDLVTGELFFGEGSRLTVL.

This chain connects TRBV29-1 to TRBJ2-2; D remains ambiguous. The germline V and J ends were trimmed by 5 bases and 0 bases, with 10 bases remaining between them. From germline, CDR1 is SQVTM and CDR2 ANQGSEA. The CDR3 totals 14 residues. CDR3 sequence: CSVRLDSNTGELFF. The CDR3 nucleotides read TGCAGCGTTCGACTTGACTCGAACACCGGGGAGCTGTTTTTT.

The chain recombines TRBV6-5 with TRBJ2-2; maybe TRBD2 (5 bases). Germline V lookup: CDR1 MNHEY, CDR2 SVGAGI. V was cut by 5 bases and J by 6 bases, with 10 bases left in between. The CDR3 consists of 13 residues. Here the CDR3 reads CASSLGLPGELFF. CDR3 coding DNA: TGTGCCAGCAGTCTAGGACTTCCCGGGGAGCTGTTTTTT.

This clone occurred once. The CDR3 region is CASSLVPPTGEYTEAFF. Here the CDR3 DNA reads TGTGCCAGCAGCTTAGTCCCCCCTACAGGGGAATACACTGAAGCTTTCTTT. This chain joins TRBV13 and TRBJ1-1; 7 nucleotides line up with TRBD1. J lost 3 bases, V lost 1 base, and 11 bases had no gene match. The CDR3 runs to 17 residues. Germline assignment: CDR1 PRHDT and CDR2 FYEKMQ (reference sequence).

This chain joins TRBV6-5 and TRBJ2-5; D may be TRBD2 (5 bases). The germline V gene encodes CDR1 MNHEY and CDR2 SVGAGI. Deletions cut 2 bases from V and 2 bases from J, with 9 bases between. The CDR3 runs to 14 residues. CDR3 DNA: TGTGCCAGCAGTTACCGGCTAGCACAAGAGACCCAGTACTTC. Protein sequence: CASSYRLAQETQYF.

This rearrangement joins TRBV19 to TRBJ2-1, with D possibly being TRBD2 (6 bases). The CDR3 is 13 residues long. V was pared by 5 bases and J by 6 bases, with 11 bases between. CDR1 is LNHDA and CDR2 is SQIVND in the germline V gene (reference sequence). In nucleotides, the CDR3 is TGTGCCAGTAGTTCCGGGAGCCTCAATGAGCAGTTCTTC. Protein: CASSSGSLNEQFF.

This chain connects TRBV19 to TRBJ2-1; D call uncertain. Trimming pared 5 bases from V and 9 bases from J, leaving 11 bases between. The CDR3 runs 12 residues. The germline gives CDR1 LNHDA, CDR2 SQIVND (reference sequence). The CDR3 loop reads CASSDSRPEQFF. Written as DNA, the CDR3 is TGTGCCAGTAGTGACTCTAGACCTGAGCAGTTCTTC.

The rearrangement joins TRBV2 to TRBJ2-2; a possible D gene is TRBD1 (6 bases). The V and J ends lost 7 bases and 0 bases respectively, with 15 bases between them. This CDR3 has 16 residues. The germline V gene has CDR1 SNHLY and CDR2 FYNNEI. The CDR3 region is CASTKLGGANTGELFF. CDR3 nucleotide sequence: TGTGCCAGCACTAAATTAGGGGGTGCGAACACCGGGGAGCTGTTTTTT.

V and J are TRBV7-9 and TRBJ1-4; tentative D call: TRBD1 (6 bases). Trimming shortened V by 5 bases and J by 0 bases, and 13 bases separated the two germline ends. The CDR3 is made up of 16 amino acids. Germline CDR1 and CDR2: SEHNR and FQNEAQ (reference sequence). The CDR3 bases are TGTGCCAGCAGCCTCGCCCGACAGGCAACTAATGAAAAACTGTTTTTT. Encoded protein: CASSLARQATNEKLFF.

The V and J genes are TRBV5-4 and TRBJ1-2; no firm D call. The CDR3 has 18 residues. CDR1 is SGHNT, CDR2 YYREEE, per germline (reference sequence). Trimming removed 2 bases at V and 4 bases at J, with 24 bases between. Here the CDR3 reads CASSFQRAETGFIYGYTF. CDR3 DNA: TGTGCCAGCAGCTTCCAAAGGGCTGAGACGGGGTTTATCTATGGCTACACCTTC.

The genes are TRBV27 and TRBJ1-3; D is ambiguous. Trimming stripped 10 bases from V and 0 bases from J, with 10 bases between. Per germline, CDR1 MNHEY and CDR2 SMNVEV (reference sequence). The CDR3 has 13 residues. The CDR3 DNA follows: TGTGCCACTAGGTCCCCCTCTGGAAACACCATATATTTT. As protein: CATRSPSGNTIYF.

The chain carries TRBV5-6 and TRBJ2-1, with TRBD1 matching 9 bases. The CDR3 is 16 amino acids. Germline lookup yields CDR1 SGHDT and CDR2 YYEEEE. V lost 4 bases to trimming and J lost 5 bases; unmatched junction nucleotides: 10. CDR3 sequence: CASSPSGTGRDNEQFF. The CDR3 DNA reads TGTGCCAGCAGCCCATCCGGGACAGGGAGGGACAATGAGCAGTTCTTC.

The CDR3 region is CASSLALSSGQETQYF. The CDR3 region has the DNA TGTGCCAGCAGCTTAGCGCTTTCTAGCGGACAGGAGACCCAGTACTTC. The chain joins TRBV7-2 to TRBJ2-5; a possible D gene is TRBD2 (7 bases). From germline, CDR1 is SGHTA and CDR2 FQGNSA. The CDR3 has 16 residues. With 0 bases removed from V and 5 bases from J, the gap between germline ends came to 16 bases.

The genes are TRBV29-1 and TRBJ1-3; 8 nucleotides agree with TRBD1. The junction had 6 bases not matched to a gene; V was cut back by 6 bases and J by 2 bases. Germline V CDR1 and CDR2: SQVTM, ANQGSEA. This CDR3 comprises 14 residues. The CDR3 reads CSVWTGRTGNTIYF. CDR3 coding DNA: TGCAGCGTGTGGACAGGGAGAACTGGAAACACCATATATTTT. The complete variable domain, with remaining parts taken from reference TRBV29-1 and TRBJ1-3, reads SAVISQKPSRDICQRGTSLTIQCQVDSQVTMMFWYRQQPGQSLTLIATANQGSEATYESGFVIDKFPISRPNLTFSTLTVSNMSPEDSSIYLCSVWTGRTGNTIYFGEGSWLTVV.

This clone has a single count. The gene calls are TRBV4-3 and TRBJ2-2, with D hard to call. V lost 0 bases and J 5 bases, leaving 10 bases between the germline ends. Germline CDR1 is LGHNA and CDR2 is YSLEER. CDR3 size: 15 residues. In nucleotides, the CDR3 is TGCGCCAGCAGCCAAGAGCGGATCGGGACCGGGGAGCTGTTTTTT. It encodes CASSQERIGTGELFF.

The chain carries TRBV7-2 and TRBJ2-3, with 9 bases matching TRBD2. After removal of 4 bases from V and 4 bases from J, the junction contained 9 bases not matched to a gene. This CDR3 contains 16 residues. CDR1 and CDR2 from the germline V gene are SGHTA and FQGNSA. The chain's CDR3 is CASSSQSGGSSDTQYF. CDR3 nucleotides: TGTGCCAGCAGCTCACAGAGCGGGGGGTCGTCAGATACGCAGTATTTT.

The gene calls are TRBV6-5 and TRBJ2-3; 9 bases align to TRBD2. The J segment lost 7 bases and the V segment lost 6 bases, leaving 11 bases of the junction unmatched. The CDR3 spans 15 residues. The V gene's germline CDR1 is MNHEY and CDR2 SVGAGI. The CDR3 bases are TGTGCCAGCAGCAGTCTGGCGGGAGGGCGAAATACGCAGTATTTT. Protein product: CASSSLAGGRNTQYF.

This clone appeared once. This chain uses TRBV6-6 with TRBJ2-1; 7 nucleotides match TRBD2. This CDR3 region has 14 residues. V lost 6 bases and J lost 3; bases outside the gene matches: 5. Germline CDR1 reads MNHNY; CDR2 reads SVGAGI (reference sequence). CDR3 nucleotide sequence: TGTGCCAGCAGAGAAAGCGGGATCTACAATGAGCAGTTCTTC. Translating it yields CASRESGIYNEQFF.

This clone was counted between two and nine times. CDR3 DNA sequence: TGTGCCAGCAGCCAGGGACAAAAAGAGACCCAGTACTTC. Translating it yields CASSQGQKETQYF. The chain links TRBV11-1 to TRBJ2-5; possibly TRBD1 for D (6 bases). The germline V and J ends were trimmed by 5 bases and 3 bases, with 10 bases remaining between them. The CDR3 contains 13 residues. CDR1 and CDR2 (germline): SGHAT, FQDESV (reference sequence). The full variable domain, completed using reference TRBV11-1 and TRBJ2-5, is EAEVAQSPRYKITEKSQAVAFWCDPISGHATLYWYRQILGQGPELLVQFQDESVVDDSQLPKDRFSAERLKGVDSTLKIQPAELGDSAMYLCASSQGQKETQYFGPGTRLLVL.